Listed here are 3 T cell receptor beta chains from one sample, sequenced in a study of radiotherapy plus CTLA-4 blockade in lung cancer. Using immunoSEQ multiplex PCR, the repertoire was profiled, and TCRdb retains in-frame clones only, with some absent. The sample has 75,000 to 100,000 clones, 60% to 75% seen once; the top ten hold about 3%. The source material was peripheral blood, sampled from a patient treated with radiotherapy plus ipilimumab. Every receptor here comes from a human donor with non-small cell lung cancer who had a partial response to radiotherapy plus ipilimumab. Some clones in this sample may be carry-over from other donors' samples.

The chain carries TRBV5-1 and TRBJ1-2, with a tentative D call TRBD1 (6 bases). V was shortened by 5 bases and J by 8 bases, with 16 bases between the two germline ends. The germline gives CDR1 SGHRS, CDR2 YFSETQ. This CDR3 comprises 13 residues. CDR3 loop: CASSWGGAEGYTF. Written as DNA, the CDR3 is TGCGCCAGCAGTTGGGGGGGCGCGGAGGGCTACACCTTC. Full variable domain (remainder filled in from reference TRBV5-1 and TRBJ1-2): KAGVTQTPRYLIKTRGQQVTLSCSPISGHRSVSWYQQTPGQGLQFLFEYFSETQRNKGNFPGRFSGRQFSNSRSEMNVSTLELGDSALYLCASSWGGAEGYTFGSGTRLTVV.

This chain joins TRBV28 and TRBJ2-3; the match to TRBD2 covers 13 bases. The ends lost 7 bases at V and 4 bases at J; junction bases unmatched: 11. This CDR3 is 17 amino acids long. The germline V gene has CDR1 MDHEN and CDR2 SYDVKM. The CDR3 nucleotides are TGTGCCAGCACCAACCCGGGACTAGCGGGGCGGGCAGATACGCAGTATTTT. It translates to CASTNPGLAGRADTQYF. The whole variable domain, filled in from reference TRBV28 and TRBJ2-3, reads DVKVTQSSRYLVKRTGEKVFLECVQDMDHENMFWYRQDPGLGLRLIYFSYDVKMKEKGDIPEGYSVSREKKERFSLILESASTNQTSMYLCASTNPGLAGRADTQYFGPGTRLTVL.

V usage is TRBV4-3 and J usage is TRBJ1-1, with D possibly matching TRBD1 (6 bases). The germline CDR1 and CDR2 sequences are LGHNA and YSLEER. The CDR3 has 14 residues. Trimming left V 4 bases short and J 3 bases short, with 12 bases between. Here the CDR3 DNA reads TGCGCCAGCAGCCGAACACAGGGAGACACTGAAGCTTTCTTT. It encodes CASSRTQGDTEAFF.